The clone carrying this TCR beta chain was counted between two and nine times. Its cognate antigen is unknown. The J segment lost 1 base and the V segment lost 6 bases, leaving 3 bases of the junction unmatched. This CDR3 contains 14 residues. Germline V lookup: CDR1 SQVTM, CDR2 ANQGSEA. A second PCR, run for roughly 7 to 12 cycles, used a sample-barcoded 5' primer plus a J-beta primer mix. TCRdb called the 5' RACE reads again in MiXCR, with one record for every CDR3 protein. The sample carries around 500,000 distinct CDR3 sequences, about 27% recorded once. The sample belongs to a study of blood T cells in healthy people across ages. General study points: Older age went with lower TCR beta diversity per million T cells, in a roughly linear way.

This sample also appeared in a second study, on T cells of mothers and their children. That paper adds: Primer M1S, used in the second PCR, introduced sample barcodes and 2-4 random nucleotides.

V is TRBV29-1 and J is TRBJ2-2; TRBD1 matches 9 bases. What was sequenced was blood. This sequence originates from a boy younger than 10 in good health. The CDR3 loop reads CSVQTGGNTGELFF. In DNA, the CDR3 is TGCAGCGTCCAGACAGGGGGGAACACCGGGGAGCTGTTTTTT.